This T cell receptor (beta chain) was captured in a study of shared T cell receptors in the human thymus. The protocol was immunoSEQ multiplex PCR, while the TCRdb copy is restricted to in-frame clones and leaves out a portion. Of about 660,000 clones detected, around 89% appear once; the ten largest clones hold over 0.008%. This CDR3 is built from 16 residues. From germline, CDR1 is MDHEN and CDR2 SYDVKM. With V trimmed by 4 bases and J by 2 bases, 3 bases remained unmatched. The same sample was also studied in work on human thymus T cells. That source reports: Congenital heart defects were the reason for the corrective surgery that the donors, healthy Finnish infants, were having. Thymus tissue was removed during corrective cardiac surgery. Related research found strongly overlapping thymic repertoires in unrelated individuals.

The rearrangement links TRBV28 to TRBJ1-4, with 11 nucleotides matching TRBD1. The sequenced sample was thymocytes. This sequence originates from a boy under two years old with a congenital heart defect. The CDR3 sequence is CASSSGQGGTNEKLFF. CDR3 nucleotides: TGTGCCAGCAGTTCGGGACAGGGGGGGACTAATGAAAAACTGTTTTTT.